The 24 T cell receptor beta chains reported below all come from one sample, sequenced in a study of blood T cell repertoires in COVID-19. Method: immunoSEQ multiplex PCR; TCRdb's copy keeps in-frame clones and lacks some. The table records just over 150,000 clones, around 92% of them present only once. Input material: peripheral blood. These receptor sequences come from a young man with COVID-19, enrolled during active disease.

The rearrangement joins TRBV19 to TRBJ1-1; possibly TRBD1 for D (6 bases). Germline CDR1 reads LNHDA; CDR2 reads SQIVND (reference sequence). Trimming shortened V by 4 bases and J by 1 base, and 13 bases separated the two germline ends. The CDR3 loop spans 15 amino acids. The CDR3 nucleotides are TGTGCCAGTAGTACCCTGGGACATTGGAACACTGAAGCTTTCTTT. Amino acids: CASSTLGHWNTEAFF.

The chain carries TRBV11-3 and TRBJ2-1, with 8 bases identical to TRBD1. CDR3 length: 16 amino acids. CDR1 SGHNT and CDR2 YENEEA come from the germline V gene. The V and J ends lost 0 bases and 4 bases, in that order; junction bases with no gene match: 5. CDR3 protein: CASSLDGTGDYNEQFF. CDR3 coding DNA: TGTGCCAGCAGCTTAGACGGGACAGGCGATTACAATGAGCAGTTCTTC.

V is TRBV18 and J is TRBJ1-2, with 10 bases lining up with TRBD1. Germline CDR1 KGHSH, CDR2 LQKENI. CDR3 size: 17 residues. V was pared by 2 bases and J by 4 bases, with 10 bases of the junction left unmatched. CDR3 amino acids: CASSPGTGVRRGYGYTF. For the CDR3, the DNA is TGTGCCAGCTCACCAGGGACAGGGGTGCGAAGAGGCTATGGCTACACCTTC.

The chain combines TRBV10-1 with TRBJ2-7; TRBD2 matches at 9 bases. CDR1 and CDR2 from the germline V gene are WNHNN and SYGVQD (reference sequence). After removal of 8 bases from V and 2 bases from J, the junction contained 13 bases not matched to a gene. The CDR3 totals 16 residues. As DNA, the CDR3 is TGCGCCAGCCCCACGAGCGGGAGGCCTACTACCTACGAGCAGTACTTC. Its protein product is CASPTSGRPTTYEQYF.

The CDR3 coding sequence is TGTGCCAGCAGCGCCCAGCAACAGGGGGACTATGGCTACACCTTC. It yields the protein CASSAQQQGDYGYTF. This sequence joins TRBV9 and TRBJ1-2; 8 bases align to TRBD1. Germline CDR1 and CDR2: SGDLS and YYNGEE. The CDR3 totals 15 residues. With 3 bases clipped from V and 3 bases from J, the junction kept 7 bases outside the gene matches.

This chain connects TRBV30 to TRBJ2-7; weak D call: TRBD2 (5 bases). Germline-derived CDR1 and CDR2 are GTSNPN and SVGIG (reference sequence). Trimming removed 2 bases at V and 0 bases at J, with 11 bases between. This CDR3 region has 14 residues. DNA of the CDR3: TGTGCCTGGAGTCTGACTATCGGCTCCTACGAGCAGTACTTC. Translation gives CAWSLTIGSYEQYF.

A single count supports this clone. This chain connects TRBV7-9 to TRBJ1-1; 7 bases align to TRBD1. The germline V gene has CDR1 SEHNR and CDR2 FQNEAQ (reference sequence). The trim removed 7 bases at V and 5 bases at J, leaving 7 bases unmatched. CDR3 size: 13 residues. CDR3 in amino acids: CASTPQGETEAFF. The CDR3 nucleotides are TGTGCCAGCACCCCCCAGGGGGAGACTGAAGCTTTCTTT.

In DNA, the CDR3 is TGCGCCAGCAGCCGGGACAGGGGTTCCTACAATGAGCAGTTCTTC. Protein product: CASSRDRGSYNEQFF. The chain carries TRBV4-3 and TRBJ2-1; 10 positions match TRBD1. The length of the CDR3 is 15 residues. Trimming removed 4 bases from V and 1 base from J; junction bases left unmatched: 1. Per the germline V gene, CDR1 is LGHNA and CDR2 is YSLEER.

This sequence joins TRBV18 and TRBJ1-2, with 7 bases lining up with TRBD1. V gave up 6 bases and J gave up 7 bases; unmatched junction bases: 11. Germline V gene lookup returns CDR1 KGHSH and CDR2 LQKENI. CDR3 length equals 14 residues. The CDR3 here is CASSSILGQRGYTF. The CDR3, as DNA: TGTGCCAGCTCGTCGATTTTGGGACAGCGTGGCTACACCTTC.

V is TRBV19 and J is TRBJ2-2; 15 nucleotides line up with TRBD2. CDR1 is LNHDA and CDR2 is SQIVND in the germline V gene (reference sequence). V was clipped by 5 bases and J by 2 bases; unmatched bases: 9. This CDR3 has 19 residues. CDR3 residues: CASSPRTSGGATNTGELFF. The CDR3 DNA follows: TGTGCCAGTAGTCCCCGGACTAGCGGGGGGGCCACCAACACCGGGGAGCTGTTTTTT.

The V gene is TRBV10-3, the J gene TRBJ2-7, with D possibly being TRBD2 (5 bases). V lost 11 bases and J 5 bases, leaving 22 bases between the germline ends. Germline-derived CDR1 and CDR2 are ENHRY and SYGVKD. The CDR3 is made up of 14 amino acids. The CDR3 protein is CAANHGKGVDEQYF. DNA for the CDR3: TGTGCCGCTAATCACGGGAAAGGAGTGGACGAGCAGTACTTC.

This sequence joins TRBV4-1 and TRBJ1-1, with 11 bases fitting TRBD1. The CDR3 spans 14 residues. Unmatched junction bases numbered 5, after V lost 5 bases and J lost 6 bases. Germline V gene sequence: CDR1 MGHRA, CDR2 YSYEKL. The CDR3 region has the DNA TGCGCCAGCAGCTTAGGACAGGGGGCATCTGAAGCTTTCTTT. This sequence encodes CASSLGQGASEAFF.

DNA of the CDR3: TGCGCCAGCAGTCCGGGACAGGGACAACCATACTATACGCGCACAACTAATGAAAAACTGTTTTTT. It specifies CASSPGQGQPYYTRTTNEKLFF. The V and J genes are TRBV23-1 and TRBJ1-4; 9 bases are shared with TRBD1. TRBV23-1 is treated as an ORF (open reading frame) with a function not yet certain. There are 22 residues in the CDR3. After removal of 4 bases from V and 0 bases from J, the junction contained 21 bases not matched to a gene.

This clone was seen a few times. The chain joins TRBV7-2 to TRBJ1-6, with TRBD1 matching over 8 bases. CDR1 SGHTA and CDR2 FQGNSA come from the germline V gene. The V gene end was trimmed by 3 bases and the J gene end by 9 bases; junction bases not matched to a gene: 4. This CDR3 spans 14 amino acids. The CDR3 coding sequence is TGTGCCAGCAGCTTTAGGACAGGGTTTTCACCCCTCCACTTT. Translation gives CASSFRTGFSPLHF.

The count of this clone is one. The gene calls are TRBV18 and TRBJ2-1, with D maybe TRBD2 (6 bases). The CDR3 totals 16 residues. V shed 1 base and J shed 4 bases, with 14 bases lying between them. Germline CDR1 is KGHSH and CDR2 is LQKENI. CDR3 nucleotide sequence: TGTGCCAGCTCACCACGATATGGGACTTTTTACAATGAGCAGTTCTTC. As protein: CASSPRYGTFYNEQFF.

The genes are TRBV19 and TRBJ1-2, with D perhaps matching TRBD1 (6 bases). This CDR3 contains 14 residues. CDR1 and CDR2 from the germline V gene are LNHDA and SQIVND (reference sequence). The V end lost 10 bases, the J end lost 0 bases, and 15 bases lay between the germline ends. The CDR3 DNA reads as TGTGCCACCTCTCGGACAGCAACTAACTATGGCTACACCTTC. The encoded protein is CATSRTATNYGYTF.

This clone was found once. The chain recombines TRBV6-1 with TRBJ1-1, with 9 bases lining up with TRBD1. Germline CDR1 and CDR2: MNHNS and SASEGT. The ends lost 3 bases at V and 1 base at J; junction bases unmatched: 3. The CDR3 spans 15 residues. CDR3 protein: CASSDRQGGNTEAFF. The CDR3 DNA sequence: TGTGCCAGCAGTGACAGACAGGGGGGGAACACTGAAGCTTTCTTT.

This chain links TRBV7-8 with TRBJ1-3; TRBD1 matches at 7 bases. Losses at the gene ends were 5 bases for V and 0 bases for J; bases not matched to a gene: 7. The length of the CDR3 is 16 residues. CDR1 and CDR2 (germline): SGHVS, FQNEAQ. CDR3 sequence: CASSMGQTYSGNTIYF. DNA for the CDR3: TGTGCCAGCAGCATGGGACAGACCTACTCTGGAAACACCATATATTTT.

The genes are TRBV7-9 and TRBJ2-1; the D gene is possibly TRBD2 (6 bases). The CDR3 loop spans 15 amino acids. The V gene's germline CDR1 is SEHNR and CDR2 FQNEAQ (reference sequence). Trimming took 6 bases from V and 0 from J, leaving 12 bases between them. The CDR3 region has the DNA TGTGCCAGCAGTCCACGGGGGTCCTCCTACAATGAGCAGTTCTTC. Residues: CASSPRGSSYNEQFF.

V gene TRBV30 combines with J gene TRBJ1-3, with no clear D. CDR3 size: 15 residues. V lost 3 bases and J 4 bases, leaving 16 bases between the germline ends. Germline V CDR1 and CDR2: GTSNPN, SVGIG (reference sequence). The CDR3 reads CAWRGLGESGNTIYF. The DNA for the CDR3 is TGTGCCTGGAGGGGTTTGGGCGAATCCGGAAACACCATATATTTT.

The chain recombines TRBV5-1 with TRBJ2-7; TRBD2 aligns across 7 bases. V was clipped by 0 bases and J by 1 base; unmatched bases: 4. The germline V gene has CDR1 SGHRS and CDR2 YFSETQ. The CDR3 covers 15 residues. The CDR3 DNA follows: TGCGCCAGCAGCTTGGGGCGGGAGAGGTCCTACGAGCAGTACTTC. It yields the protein CASSLGRERSYEQYF. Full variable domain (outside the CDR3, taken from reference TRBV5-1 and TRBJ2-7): KAGVTQTPRYLIKTRGQQVTLSCSPISGHRSVSWYQQTPGQGLQFLFEYFSETQRNKGNFPGRFSGRQFSNSRSEMNVSTLELGDSALYLCASSLGRERSYEQYFGPGTRLTVT.

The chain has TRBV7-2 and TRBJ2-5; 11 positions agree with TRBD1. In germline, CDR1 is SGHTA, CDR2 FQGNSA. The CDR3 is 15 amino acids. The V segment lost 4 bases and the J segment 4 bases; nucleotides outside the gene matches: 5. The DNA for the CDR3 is TGTGCCAGCAGCTCCTGGACAGGGGGCTTAGAGACCCAGTACTTC. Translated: CASSSWTGGLETQYF.

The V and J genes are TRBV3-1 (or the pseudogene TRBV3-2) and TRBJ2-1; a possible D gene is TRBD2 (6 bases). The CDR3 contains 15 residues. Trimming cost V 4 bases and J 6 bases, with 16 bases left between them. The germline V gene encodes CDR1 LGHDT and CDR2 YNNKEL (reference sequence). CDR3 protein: CASSRRENSRNEQFF. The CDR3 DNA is TGTGCCAGCAGCCGCCGGGAGAATTCACGCAATGAGCAGTTCTTC.

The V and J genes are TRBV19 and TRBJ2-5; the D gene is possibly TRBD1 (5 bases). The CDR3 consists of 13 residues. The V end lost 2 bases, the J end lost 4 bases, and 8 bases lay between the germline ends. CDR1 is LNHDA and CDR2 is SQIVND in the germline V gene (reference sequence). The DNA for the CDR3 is TGTGCCAGTAGTATACGGCAGGGAGAGACCCAGTACTTC. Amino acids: CASSIRQGETQYF.